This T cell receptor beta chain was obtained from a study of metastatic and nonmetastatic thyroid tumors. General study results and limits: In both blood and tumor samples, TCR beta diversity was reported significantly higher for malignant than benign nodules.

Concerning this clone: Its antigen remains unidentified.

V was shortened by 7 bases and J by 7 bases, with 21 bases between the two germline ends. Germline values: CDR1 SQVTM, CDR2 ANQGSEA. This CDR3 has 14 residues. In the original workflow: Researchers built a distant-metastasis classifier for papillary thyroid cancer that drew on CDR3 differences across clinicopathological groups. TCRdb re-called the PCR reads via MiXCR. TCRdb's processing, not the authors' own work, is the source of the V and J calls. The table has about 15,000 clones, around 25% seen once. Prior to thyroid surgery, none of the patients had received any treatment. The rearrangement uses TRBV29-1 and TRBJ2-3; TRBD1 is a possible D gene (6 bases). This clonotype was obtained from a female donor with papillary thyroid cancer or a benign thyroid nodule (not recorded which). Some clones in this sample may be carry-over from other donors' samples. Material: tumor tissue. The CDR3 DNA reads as TGCAGCGGCCGCACAGGGTTCGTGGTAAATACGCAGTATTTT. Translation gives CSGRTGFVVNTQYF.